This record concerns one T cell receptor beta chain sequence. The antigen is unknown. In Susac syndrome patients, recently defined diagnostic criteria for definite or probable disease were met. cDNA came from about 0.5 to 1 ug RNA primed by random hexamers. MiXCR was run by TCRdb on the immunoSEQ multiplex PCR reads, yielding one entry per CDR3 protein. The repertoire holds approximately 160,000 distinct CDR3 sequences, with 95% to 96% as singletons. CDR3 length: 14 residues. V gave up 0 bases and J gave up 5 bases; unmatched junction bases: 3. The V gene's germline CDR1 is LGHNA and CDR2 YSLEER. The data stem from a study of CD8 T cells in Susac syndrome. Study results and limitations: The authors acknowledged that the study's TCR sequencing and HLA analysis involved relatively few individuals. The CD4+ T cell repertoires, which came from Susac syndrome patients, showed no sign of clonal expansion.

Sequencing input: CD4+ T cells from PBMCs. The chain carries TRBV4-3 and TRBJ2-5; 7 bases match TRBD2. This receptor was identified in a human donor with Susac syndrome. The CDR3 sequence: CASSQDYGGETQYF. The CDR3 nucleotides read TGCGCCAGCAGCCAAGACTACGGGGGGGAGACCCAGTACTTC.